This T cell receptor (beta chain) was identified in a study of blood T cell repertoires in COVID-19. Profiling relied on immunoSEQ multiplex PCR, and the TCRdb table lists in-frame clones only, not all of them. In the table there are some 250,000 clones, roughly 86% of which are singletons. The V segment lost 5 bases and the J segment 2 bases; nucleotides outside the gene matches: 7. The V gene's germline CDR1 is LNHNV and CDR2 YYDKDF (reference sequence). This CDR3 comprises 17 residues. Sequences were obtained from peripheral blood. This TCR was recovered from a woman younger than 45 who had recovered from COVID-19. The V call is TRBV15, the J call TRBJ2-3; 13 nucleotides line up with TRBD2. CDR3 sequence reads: CATSLTSGGALTDTQYF. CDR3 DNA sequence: TGTGCCACCAGCCTTACTAGCGGGGGGGCCCTCACAGATACGCAGTATTTT.